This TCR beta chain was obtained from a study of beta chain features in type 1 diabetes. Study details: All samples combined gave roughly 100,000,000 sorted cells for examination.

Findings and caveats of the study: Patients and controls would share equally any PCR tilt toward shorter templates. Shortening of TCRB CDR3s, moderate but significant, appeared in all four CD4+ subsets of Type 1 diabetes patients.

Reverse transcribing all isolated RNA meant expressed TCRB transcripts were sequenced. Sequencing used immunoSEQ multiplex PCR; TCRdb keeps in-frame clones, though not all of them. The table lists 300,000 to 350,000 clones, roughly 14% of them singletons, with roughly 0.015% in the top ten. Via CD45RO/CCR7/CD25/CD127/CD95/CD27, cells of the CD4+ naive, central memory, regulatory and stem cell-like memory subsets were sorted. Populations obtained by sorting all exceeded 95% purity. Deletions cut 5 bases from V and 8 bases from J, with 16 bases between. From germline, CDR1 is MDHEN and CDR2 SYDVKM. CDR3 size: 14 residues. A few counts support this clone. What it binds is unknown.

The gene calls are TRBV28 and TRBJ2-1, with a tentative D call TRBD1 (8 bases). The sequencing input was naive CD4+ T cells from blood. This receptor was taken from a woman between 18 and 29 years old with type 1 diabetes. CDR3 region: CASSPWTGRDEQFF. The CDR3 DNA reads TGTGCCAGCAGTCCCTGGACAGGGAGGGATGAGCAGTTCTTC.